These 5 T cell receptor beta chains came from one sample sequenced in a study of read filtering for tumor transcriptome and immune sequencing. The library was built from about 400 ng RNA with molecular barcoded adaptors for alpha/delta and beta/gamma chains. One entry per CDR3 protein, called by TCRdb with MiXCR from the reads. The sample has around 130,000 distinct CDR3 sequences; roughly 13% are singletons. Specimen: a population of CD138-negative cells sorted from bone marrow. All receptors derive from a donor at least 40 years old with multiple myeloma.

The rearrangement links TRBV5-1 to TRBJ2-2; D not resolved. Trimming shortened V by 1 base and J by 4 bases, and 11 bases separated the two germline ends. This CDR3 contains 15 residues. Germline CDR1 and CDR2: SGHRS and YFSETQ. CDR3 coding DNA: TGCGCCAGCAGCTTGATGACAAACTCCACCGGGGAGCTGTTTTTT. This sequence encodes CASSLMTNSTGELFF.

This clonotype appeared many times. V usage is TRBV15 and J usage is TRBJ1-2; D unresolved. This CDR3 region has 11 residues. Germline V gene sequence: CDR1 LNHNV, CDR2 YYDKDF (reference sequence). With 5 bases removed from V and 9 bases from J, the gap between germline ends came to 10 bases. The CDR3 loop is CATSDLNRYTF. In DNA, the CDR3 is TGTGCCACCAGCGACCTAAACCGCTACACCTTC.

There are many counts of this clonotype. V usage is TRBV20-1 and J usage is TRBJ2-7; 10 bases fit TRBD2. The ends lost 3 bases at V and 7 bases at J; junction bases unmatched: 12. CDR1 and CDR2 (germline): DFQATT, SNEGSKA (reference sequence). The CDR3 extends over 15 amino acids. The CDR3 sequence: CSASLASGSSREQYF. Here the CDR3 DNA reads TGCAGTGCTAGTTTGGCTAGCGGGAGCAGCCGGGAGCAGTACTTC.

The chain carries TRBV30 and TRBJ1-5, with 8 bases identical to TRBD1. V gave up 2 bases and J gave up 5 bases; unmatched junction bases: 2. Germline values: CDR1 GTSNPN, CDR2 SVGIG (reference sequence). The CDR3 length is 13 residues. The CDR3 loop reads CAWSRQGYQPQHF. For the CDR3, the DNA is TGTGCCTGGAGTAGACAGGGGTATCAGCCCCAGCATTTT.

For this clonotype: The junction departs from the called germline gene at one end, perhaps through a read error. The CDR3 is CVSSHDRGIDGYTF. CDR3 coding DNA: TGTGTCAGCAGCCACGACAGGGGGATCGATGGCTACACCTTC. This chain connects TRBV12-3 or TRBV12-4 to TRBJ1-2; TRBD1 aligns across 9 bases. The CDR3 runs 14 residues.